A selection of T cell receptor beta chains follows, all from one sample in a study of CD8 T cells in ankylosing spondylitis. TCRdb re-analysed the 5' RACE reads in MiXCR, keeping a single row per CDR3 protein. This sample has about 400,000 distinct CDR3 sequences; about 22% occur once, and the top ten carry about 17%. Sequenced: blood, either unsorted or a sorted T cell fraction (not recorded which). These receptors were obtained from a male donor with ankylosing spondylitis. CDR3s include the opening cysteine and the closing phenylalanine or tryptophan. D genes are given only for firm matches. Clone size appears in some rows only: once, few, many, or a class for an expanded clone.

v_gene: TRBV15; abundance: .; j_gene: TRBJ1-6; d_gene: TRBD1; len: 15; CDR3nt: TGTGCCACCAACAGAGCGGGACAGGGGAATTCACCCCTCCACTTT; CDR3aa: CATNRAGQGNSPLHF
v_gene: TRBV7-9; abundance: .; j_gene: TRBJ1-1; d_gene: .; len: 15; CDR3nt: TGTGCCAGCAGCTTACTTGCCAGCCTTGGAACTGAAGCTTTCTTT; CDR3aa: CASSLLASLGTEAFF
v_gene: TRBV12-3/TRBV12-4; abundance: few; j_gene: TRBJ2-4; d_gene: .; len: 16; CDR3nt: TGTGCCAGCAGTTTATCGTCAGGGCTAGCCAAAAACATTCAGTACTTC; CDR3aa: CASSLSSGLAKNIQYF
v_gene: TRBV7-2; abundance: .; j_gene: TRBJ1-1; d_gene: TRBD1; len: 13; CDR3nt: TGTGCCAGCAGCTCAGTCGACAGGGGGCGCGCTTTCTTT; CDR3aa: CASSSVDRGRAFF
v_gene: TRBV28; abundance: .; j_gene: TRBJ2-7; d_gene: TRBD1; len: 15; CDR3nt: TGTGCCAGCAGTTTGTTCAGGGACAGTTTCTACGAGCAGTACTTC; CDR3aa: CASSLFRDSFYEQYF
v_gene: TRBV7-3; abundance: many; j_gene: TRBJ2-3; d_gene: .; len: 15; CDR3nt: TGTGCCAGCAGCTCCGGCGGACTTAGCACAGATACGCAGTATTTT; CDR3aa: CASSSGGLSTDTQYF
v_gene: TRBV7-9; abundance: few; j_gene: TRBJ1-6; d_gene: .; len: 16; CDR3nt: TGTGCCAGCAGCTACGGACGAAGCCCTTATAATTCACCCCTCCACTTT; CDR3aa: CASSYGRSPYNSPLHF
v_gene: TRBV5-8; abundance: few; j_gene: TRBJ2-7; d_gene: .; len: 16; CDR3nt: TGTGCCAGCAGCTTGCTCGGGTCACCCGTTTCCTACGAGCAGTACTTC; CDR3aa: CASSLLGSPVSYEQYF
v_gene: TRBV5-1; abundance: .; j_gene: TRBJ2-7; d_gene: .; len: 11; CDR3nt: TGCGCCAGCAGGTTTTCGAGTGAGCAGTACTTC; CDR3aa: CASRFSSEQYF
v_gene: TRBV10-3; abundance: .; j_gene: TRBJ1-3; d_gene: TRBD1; len: 16; CDR3nt: TGTGCCATCAGTCCCGGGACAGGAATCTCTGGAAACACCATATATTTT; CDR3aa: CAISPGTGISGNTIYF
v_gene: TRBV6-1; abundance: .; j_gene: TRBJ2-3; d_gene: TRBD2; len: 16; CDR3nt: TGTGCCAGCAGTGAGCGAGCGGGAACTTTCACAGATACGCAGTATTTT; CDR3aa: CASSERAGTFTDTQYF
v_gene: TRBV7-9; abundance: .; j_gene: TRBJ2-5; d_gene: TRBD2; len: 15; CDR3nt: TGTGCCAGCTCAACTAGCGGGAGTCCGGGGGAGACCCAGTACTTC; CDR3aa: CASSTSGSPGETQYF
v_gene: TRBV20-1; abundance: .; j_gene: TRBJ2-3; d_gene: .; len: 13; CDR3nt: TGCAGTGCCCCCGGGGGCCGGACAGATACGCAGTATTTT; CDR3aa: CSAPGGRTDTQYF
v_gene: TRBV15; abundance: many; j_gene: TRBJ1-1; d_gene: .; len: 13; CDR3nt: TGTGCCACCAGCAGAGGCGTGAACACTGAAGCTTTCTTT; CDR3aa: CATSRGVNTEAFF
v_gene: TRBV29-1; abundance: few; j_gene: TRBJ2-2; d_gene: .; len: 15; CDR3nt: TGCAGTTACTCCTCGAGCGGGCAGAACACCGGGGAGCTGTTTTTT; CDR3aa: CSYSSSGQNTGELFF
v_gene: TRBV11-2; abundance: .; j_gene: TRBJ2-7; d_gene: TRBD2; len: 15; CDR3nt: TGTGCCAGCAGCTTAGAGTCGGGAGGCTCCTACGAGCAGTACTTC; CDR3aa: CASSLESGGSYEQYF
v_gene: TRBV6-2/TRBV6-3; abundance: .; j_gene: TRBJ2-1; d_gene: TRBD2; len: 15; CDR3nt: TGTGCCAGCAGTTACCCGTCGGGAGGGGACAATGAGCAGTTCTTC; CDR3aa: CASSYPSGGDNEQFF
v_gene: TRBV4-1; abundance: .; j_gene: TRBJ2-5; d_gene: .; len: 13; CDR3nt: TGCGCCAGCAGCCAAGGCGCCGTAGAGACCCAGTACTTC; CDR3aa: CASSQGAVETQYF
v_gene: TRBV9; abundance: .; j_gene: TRBJ2-2; d_gene: TRBD1; len: 15; CDR3nt: TGTGCCAGCAGCGTAGAGGGACAGGGCTACGGGGAGCTGTTTTTT; CDR3aa: CASSVEGQGYGELFF
v_gene: TRBV2; abundance: .; j_gene: TRBJ2-1; d_gene: TRBD2; len: 16; CDR3nt: TGTGCCAGCAGGGGGAGTCTAGCGGGAGCGGGGAGTGAGCAGTTCTTC; CDR3aa: CASRGSLAGAGSEQFF
v_gene: TRBV9; abundance: few; j_gene: TRBJ1-2; d_gene: .; len: 13; CDR3nt: TGTGCCAGCAGCGGCCGGGCTGCGCTGGGCTACACCTTC; CDR3aa: CASSGRAALGYTF
v_gene: TRBV7-8; abundance: few; j_gene: TRBJ1-2; d_gene: .; len: 15; CDR3nt: TGTGCCAGCAGCTACACACGGGGGCAAAACTATGGCTACACCTTC; CDR3aa: CASSYTRGQNYGYTF
v_gene: TRBV28; abundance: .; j_gene: TRBJ1-1; d_gene: .; len: 16; CDR3nt: TGTGCCAGCAGTTTAGACCGACAGACGATGAACACTGAAGCTTTCTTT; CDR3aa: CASSLDRQTMNTEAFF
v_gene: TRBV6-5; abundance: .; j_gene: TRBJ2-7; d_gene: TRBD1; len: 15; CDR3nt: TGTGCCAGCAGTTACTCCCGGGACAGGGATTACGAGCAGTACTTC; CDR3aa: CASSYSRDRDYEQYF
v_gene: TRBV4-3; abundance: few; j_gene: TRBJ2-7; d_gene: TRBD1; len: 17; CDR3nt: TGCGCCAGCAGCCAATCACCCCTGGGACAGGGGGCTTACGAGCAGTACTTC; CDR3aa: CASSQSPLGQGAYEQYF
v_gene: TRBV19; abundance: .; j_gene: TRBJ2-3; d_gene: .; len: 14; CDR3nt: TGTGCCAGTAGCCCTTGGGGACCCACAGATACGCAGTATTTT; CDR3aa: CASSPWGPTDTQYF
v_gene: TRBV7-8; abundance: .; j_gene: TRBJ1-5; d_gene: TRBD1; len: 17; CDR3nt: TGTGCCAGCAGCTTAAAACCCGCCGGGACAGTCAATCAGCCCCAGCATTTT; CDR3aa: CASSLKPAGTVNQPQHF
v_gene: TRBV2; abundance: few; j_gene: TRBJ1-1; d_gene: .; len: 11; CDR3nt: TGTGCCAGCAGATCGGACATCCCGGCTTTCTTT; CDR3aa: CASRSDIPAFF
v_gene: TRBV6-5; abundance: .; j_gene: TRBJ2-7; d_gene: .; len: 14; CDR3nt: TGTGCCAGCAGTTACTCTCCGCTTAGAGACGAGCAGTACTTC; CDR3aa: CASSYSPLRDEQYF
v_gene: TRBV4-2; abundance: .; j_gene: TRBJ2-5; d_gene: .; len: 17; CDR3nt: TGTGCCAGCAGCCAAGAAGGGGCTAGGGGTATACAAGAGACCCAGTACTTC; CDR3aa: CASSQEGARGIQETQYF
v_gene: TRBV29-1; abundance: few; j_gene: TRBJ2-2; d_gene: TRBD2; len: 13; CDR3nt: TGCAGCGTTAGGACTAGCGGCACCGGGGAGCTGTTTTTT; CDR3aa: CSVRTSGTGELFF
v_gene: TRBV29-1; abundance: many; j_gene: TRBJ2-3; d_gene: .; len: 15; CDR3nt: TGCAGCGTTGAAGATCAGGGATTGAGCACAGATACGCAGTATTTT; CDR3aa: CSVEDQGLSTDTQYF
v_gene: TRBV12-3/TRBV12-4; abundance: .; j_gene: TRBJ1-1; d_gene: .; len: 11; CDR3nt: TGTGCCAGCAGTTTTTCGGCTGAAGCTTTCTTT; CDR3aa: CASSFSAEAFF
v_gene: TRBV7-2; abundance: .; j_gene: TRBJ2-4; d_gene: .; len: 16; CDR3nt: TGTGCCAGCAGCTTAGCGCTAGACCCCCATGGAAACATTCAGTACTTC; CDR3aa: CASSLALDPHGNIQYF
v_gene: TRBV5-1; abundance: .; j_gene: TRBJ2-1; d_gene: .; len: 13; CDR3nt: TGCGCCAGCAGCCGCCCCTGGCCAGATGAGCAGTTCTTC; CDR3aa: CASSRPWPDEQFF
v_gene: TRBV29-1; abundance: .; j_gene: TRBJ2-2; d_gene: TRBD1; len: 13; CDR3nt: TGCAGCGTTAGTCCAGGGGGCACCGGGGAGCTGTTTTTT; CDR3aa: CSVSPGGTGELFF
v_gene: TRBV6-2/TRBV6-3; abundance: few; j_gene: TRBJ2-2; d_gene: TRBD2; len: 15; CDR3nt: TGTGCCAGCAGGATGCTAGCGGGAGAAACCGGGGAGCTGTTTTTT; CDR3aa: CASRMLAGETGELFF
v_gene: TRBV7-2; abundance: few; j_gene: TRBJ2-2; d_gene: .; len: 15; CDR3nt: TGTGCCAGCAGCTTAATGCGACCAGGGACCGGGGAGCTGTTTTTT; CDR3aa: CASSLMRPGTGELFF
v_gene: TRBV6-5; abundance: many; j_gene: TRBJ2-7; d_gene: .; len: 12; CDR3nt: TGTGCCAGCAGTTACTCTGGGGGCGCGCAGTACTTC; CDR3aa: CASSYSGGAQYF
v_gene: TRBV24-1; abundance: few; j_gene: TRBJ2-3; d_gene: .; len: 13; CDR3nt: TGTGCCACCAGTGATACCATCATAGATACGCAGTATTTT; CDR3aa: CATSDTIIDTQYF
v_gene: TRBV4-3; abundance: few; j_gene: TRBJ2-1; d_gene: .; len: 14; CDR3nt: TGCGCCAGCAGGGAAAGGGCAGGAGAGGCTGAGCAGTTCTTC; CDR3aa: CASRERAGEAEQFF
v_gene: TRBV5-5; abundance: .; j_gene: TRBJ2-1; d_gene: TRBD2; len: 13; CDR3nt: TGTGCCAGGATACTAGCGGAGAACAATGAGCAGTTCTTC; CDR3aa: CARILAENNEQFF
v_gene: TRBV7-9; abundance: .; j_gene: TRBJ2-3; d_gene: TRBD2; len: 15; CDR3nt: TGTGCCAGCAGCTTAGAGGCGGGAGGCACAGATACGCAGTATTTT; CDR3aa: CASSLEAGGTDTQYF
v_gene: TRBV7-9; abundance: .; j_gene: TRBJ2-7; d_gene: .; len: 14; CDR3nt: TGTGCCAGCAGCTTAGGAGAAGGGTCCTACGAGCAGTACTTC; CDR3aa: CASSLGEGSYEQYF
v_gene: TRBV4-2; abundance: .; j_gene: TRBJ2-1; d_gene: .; len: 15; CDR3nt: TGTGCCAGCAGTCAACCGGTCCCACGCGGGAATGAGCAGTTCTTC; CDR3aa: CASSQPVPRGNEQFF
v_gene: TRBV7-2; abundance: .; j_gene: TRBJ1-4; d_gene: .; len: 14; CDR3nt: TGTGCCAGCAGCTTGGGGCAGCCGGGTGAAAAACTGTTTTTT; CDR3aa: CASSLGQPGEKLFF
v_gene: TRBV2; abundance: .; j_gene: TRBJ2-2; d_gene: TRBD2; len: 17; CDR3nt: TGTGCCAGCAGATACCCAGCGGGAGGGCCTTTTTCCGGGGAGCTGTTTTTT; CDR3aa: CASRYPAGGPFSGELFF
v_gene: TRBV6-1; abundance: .; j_gene: TRBJ2-3; d_gene: .; len: 13; CDR3nt: TGTGCCAGCAGTCCCTCCCCCAGAGATACGCAGTATTTT; CDR3aa: CASSPSPRDTQYF
v_gene: TRBV30; abundance: .; j_gene: TRBJ2-1; d_gene: .; len: 14; CDR3nt: TGTGCCTGGAGTGCCCTCTCGGCGTACAATGAGCAGTTCTTC; CDR3aa: CAWSALSAYNEQFF
v_gene: TRBV20-1; abundance: .; j_gene: TRBJ1-5; d_gene: .; len: 13; CDR3nt: TGCAGTGCTAGAGATGGGCTGTCTCAGCCCCAGCATTTT; CDR3aa: CSARDGLSQPQHF
v_gene: TRBV28; abundance: .; j_gene: TRBJ1-5; d_gene: .; len: 13; CDR3nt: TGTGCCAGCAGGCGACATCACAATCAGCCCCAGCATTTT; CDR3aa: CASRRHHNQPQHF
v_gene: TRBV20-1; abundance: few; j_gene: TRBJ1-6; d_gene: TRBD1; len: 14; CDR3nt: TGCAGTGCTAGGGGGACAGGAGATAATTCACCCCTCCACTTT; CDR3aa: CSARGTGDNSPLHF
v_gene: TRBV20-1; abundance: .; j_gene: TRBJ2-4; d_gene: .; len: 16; CDR3nt: TGCAGTGCTAGAGATCCTGTCGATCTAGCCAAAAACATTCAGTACTTC; CDR3aa: CSARDPVDLAKNIQYF